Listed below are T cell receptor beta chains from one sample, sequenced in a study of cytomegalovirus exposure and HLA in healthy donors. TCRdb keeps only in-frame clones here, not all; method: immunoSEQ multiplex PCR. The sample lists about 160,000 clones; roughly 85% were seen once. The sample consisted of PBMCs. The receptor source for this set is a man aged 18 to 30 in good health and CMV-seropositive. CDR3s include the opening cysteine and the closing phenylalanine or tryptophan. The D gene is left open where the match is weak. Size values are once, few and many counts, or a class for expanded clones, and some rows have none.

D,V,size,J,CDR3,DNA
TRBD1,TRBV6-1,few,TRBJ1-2,CASDPGGYGYTF,TGTGCCAGCGATCCAGGGGGCTATGGCTACACCTTC
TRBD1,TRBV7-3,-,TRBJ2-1,CASSLKQGGQFF,TGTGCCAGCAGCTTAAAACAGGGGGGGCAGTTCTTC
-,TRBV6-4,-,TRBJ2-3,CASSETARDTQYF,TGTGCCAGCAGTGAGACAGCCCGGGATACGCAGTATTTT
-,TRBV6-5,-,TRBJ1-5,CASSPPGNQPQHF,TGTGCCAGCAGTCCGCCAGGAAATCAGCCCCAGCATTTT
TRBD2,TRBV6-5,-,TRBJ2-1,CASSYSGGTRNEQFF,TGTGCCAGCAGTTACTCCGGGGGGACGCGGAATGAGCAGTTCTTC
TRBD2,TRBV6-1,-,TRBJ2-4,CASSEQLAGVVFAKNIQYF,TGTGCCAGCAGTGAACAACTAGCGGGGGTGGTTTTCGCCAAAAACATTCAGTACTTC
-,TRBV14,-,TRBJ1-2,CASSQGQGRDYGYTF,TGTGCCAGCAGCCAAGGTCAGGGGAGGGACTATGGCTACACCTTC
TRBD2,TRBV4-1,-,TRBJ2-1,CASSSREVNEQFF,TGCGCCAGCAGCTCCCGGGAGGTGAATGAGCAGTTCTTC
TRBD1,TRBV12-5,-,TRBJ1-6,CASGTRRQGVDSPLHF,TGTGCTAGTGGTACCCGCCGACAGGGGGTCGATTCACCCCTCCACTTT
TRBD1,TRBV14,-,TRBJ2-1,CASSSGGNEQFF,TGTGCCAGCAGCTCAGGGGGCAATGAGCAGTTCTTC
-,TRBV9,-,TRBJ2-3,CASSPTSTDTQYF,TGTGCCAGCAGCCCAACTAGCACAGATACGCAGTATTTT
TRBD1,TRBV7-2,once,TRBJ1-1,CASSPDRGGGEAFF,TGTGCCAGCAGCCCCGACAGGGGAGGAGGTGAAGCTTTCTTT
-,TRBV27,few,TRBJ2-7,CASSLKGPYEQYF,TGTGCCAGCAGTTTAAAGGGGCCCTACGAGCAGTACTTC
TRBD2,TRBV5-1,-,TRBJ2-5,CASSLDASGVGETQYF,TGCGCCAGCAGCTTGGATGCTAGCGGGGTTGGGGAGACCCAGTACTTC
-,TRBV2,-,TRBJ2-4,CASRLGYELAKNIQYF,TGTGCCAGCAGGCTAGGTTACGAACTAGCCAAAAACATTCAGTACTTC
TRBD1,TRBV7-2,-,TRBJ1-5,CASRPTGTGLQPQHF,TGTGCCAGCAGGCCAACCGGGACAGGGCTTCAGCCCCAGCATTTT
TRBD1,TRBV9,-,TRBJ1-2,CASSVAPRGPDGYTF,TGTGCCAGCAGCGTAGCCCCCAGGGGGCCGGATGGCTACACCTTC
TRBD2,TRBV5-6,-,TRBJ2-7,CASSLAGTSGGSYEQYF,TGTGCCAGCAGCTTGGCGGGGACTAGCGGGGGTTCCTACGAGCAGTACTTC
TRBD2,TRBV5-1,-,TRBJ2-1,CASSFGSGGHNEQFF,TGCGCCAGCAGCTTCGGTAGCGGGGGGCACAATGAGCAGTTCTTC
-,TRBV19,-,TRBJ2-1,CASSLDSTYNEQFF,TGTGCCAGTAGCCTGGACAGCACCTACAATGAGCAGTTCTTC
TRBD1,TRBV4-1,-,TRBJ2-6,CASSQLGQGQSGANVLTF,TGCGCCAGCAGCCAATTGGGACAGGGTCAGTCTGGGGCCAACGTCCTGACTTTC
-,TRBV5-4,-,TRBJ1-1,CASRGPYEAFF,TGTGCCAGCAGGGGGCCGTATGAAGCTTTCTTT
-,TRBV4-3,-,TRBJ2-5,CASSPGGGQETQYF,TGCGCCAGCAGCCCAGGGGGAGGACAAGAGACCCAGTACTTC
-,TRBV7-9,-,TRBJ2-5,CASSLTGTKETQYF,TGTGCCAGCAGCCTAACAGGGACCAAAGAGACCCAGTACTTC
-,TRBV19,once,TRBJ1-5,CAGGALNQPQHF,TGTGCCGGGGGGGCCCTCAATCAGCCCCAGCATTTT
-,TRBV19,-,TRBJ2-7,CASSPAASGEQYF,TGTGCCAGTAGTCCGGCAGCGAGCGGTGAGCAGTACTTC
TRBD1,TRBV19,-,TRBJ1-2,CASIGRGNGYTF,TGTGCCAGTATCGGCAGGGGGAATGGCTACACCTTC
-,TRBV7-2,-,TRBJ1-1,CASSLDRVFTEAFF,TGTGCCAGCAGCTTAGACAGGGTATTTACTGAAGCTTTCTTT
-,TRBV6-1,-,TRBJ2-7,CASRKQGISYERYF,TGTGCCAGCAGGAAACAGGGTATCTCCTACGAGCGGTACTTC
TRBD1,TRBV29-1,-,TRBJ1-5,CSVEPPTGSGNQPQHF,TGCAGCGTCGAACCCCCGACAGGGTCGGGCAATCAGCCCCAGCATTTT
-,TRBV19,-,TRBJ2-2,CASKAASNTGELFF,TGTGCCAGTAAGGCGGCTTCGAACACCGGGGAGCTGTTTTTT
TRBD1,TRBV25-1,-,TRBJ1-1,CASSEHLGQGNTEAFF,TGTGCCAGCAGTGAACACCTGGGACAGGGGAACACTGAAGCTTTCTTT
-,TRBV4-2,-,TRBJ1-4,CASSLSPGPYNEKLFF,TGTGCCAGCAGCCTCTCTCCAGGGCCCTATAATGAAAAACTGTTTTTT
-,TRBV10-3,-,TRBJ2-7,CAISDGGPYEQYF,TGTGCCATCAGTGACGGGGGACCCTACGAGCAGTACTTC
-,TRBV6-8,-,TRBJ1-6,CASLEVRGNSPLHF,TGTGCCAGCCTGGAGGTACGTGGGAATTCACCCCTCCACTTT
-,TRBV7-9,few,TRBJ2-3,CASSQGLPSTDTQYF,TGTGCCAGCAGCCAAGGACTACCTAGCACAGATACGCAGTATTTT
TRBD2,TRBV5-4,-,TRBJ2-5,CASSFSGPVQETQYF,TGTGCCAGCAGCTTTAGCGGGCCGGTTCAAGAGACCCAGTACTTC
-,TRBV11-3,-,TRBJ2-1,CASSLAASRDNEQFF,TGTGCCAGCAGCTTAGCGGCTAGCCGCGACAATGAGCAGTTCTTC
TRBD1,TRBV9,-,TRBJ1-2,CASSARAQGQGFYGYTF,TGTGCCAGCAGCGCGAGGGCCCAGGGACAGGGGTTCTATGGCTACACCTTC
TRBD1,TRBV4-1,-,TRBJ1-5,CASSQADRANQPQHF,TGCGCCAGCAGCCAGGCGGACAGGGCGAATCAGCCCCAGCATTTT
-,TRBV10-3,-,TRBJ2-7,CAISLTGNRSYEQYF,TGTGCCATCAGTCTGACAGGTAACCGATCCTACGAGCAGTACTTC
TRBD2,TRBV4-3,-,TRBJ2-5,CASSQAAAGGFGETQYF,TGCGCCAGCAGCCAGGCGGCAGCGGGGGGTTTTGGAGAGACCCAGTACTTC
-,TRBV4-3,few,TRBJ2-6,CASSQEFRGMSSGANVLTF,TGCGCCAGCAGCCAAGAATTTCGGGGGATGAGCTCTGGGGCCAACGTCCTGACTTTC
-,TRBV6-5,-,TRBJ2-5,CASSLSTSRETQYF,TGTGCCAGCAGCCTCTCGACTAGTCGGGAGACCCAGTACTTC
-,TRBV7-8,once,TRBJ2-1,CASSLPTGNEQFF,TGTGCCAGCAGCCTACCGACGGGGAATGAGCAGTTCTTC
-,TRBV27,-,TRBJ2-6,CASSAAGILSGANVLTF,TGTGCCAGCAGCGCAGCAGGCATCCTCTCTGGGGCCAACGTCCTGACTTTC
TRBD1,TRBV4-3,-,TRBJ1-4,CASRGTGEGKLFF,TGCGCCAGCAGGGGGACAGGTGAGGGAAAACTGTTTTTT
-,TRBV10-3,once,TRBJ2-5,CAISGGGETQYF,TGTGCCATCAGTGGGGGGGGCGAGACCCAGTACTTC